Listed below are T cell receptor beta chains from one sample, sequenced in a study of blood T cell repertoires in COVID-19. The data were produced by immunoSEQ multiplex PCR, yet TCRdb's version contains in-frame clones alone and is incomplete. This table has around 340,000 clones, roughly 87% appearing once. Sequencing was carried out using peripheral blood. The source of these receptors is a woman in her sixties with COVID-19, enrolled during active disease. CDR3s include the opening cysteine and the closing phenylalanine or tryptophan. The D gene is left open where the match is weak. Not every row has a clone size; where given, it reads once, few, many or a size class.

clone_size: few
v_call: TRBV5-1
d_call: TRBD1
j_call: TRBJ1-3
cdr3_aa: CASSGGQASSGNTIYF
cdr3_nt: TGCGCCAGCAGCGGGGGACAGGCAAGCTCTGGAAACACCATATATTTT

clone_size: NA
v_call: TRBV4-1
d_call: TRBD2
j_call: TRBJ2-5
cdr3_aa: CASSQPAGLAGEETQYF
cdr3_nt: TGCGCCAGCAGCCAACCGGCGGGACTAGCGGGGGAAGAGACCCAGTACTTC

clone_size: NA
v_call: TRBV10-3
d_call: NA
j_call: TRBJ2-7
cdr3_aa: CAISSGQRAEQYF
cdr3_nt: TGTGCCATCAGTTCCGGACAGCGAGCCGAGCAGTACTTC

clone_size: NA
v_call: TRBV28
d_call: NA
j_call: TRBJ1-2
cdr3_aa: CASRTAKRGGYTF
cdr3_nt: TGTGCCAGCCGGACAGCAAAGAGGGGTGGCTACACCTTC

clone_size: NA
v_call: TRBV18
d_call: TRBD1
j_call: TRBJ1-4
cdr3_aa: CASSPPGQGGEKLFF
cdr3_nt: TGTGCCAGCTCACCGCCGGGACAGGGTGGTGAAAAACTGTTTTTT

clone_size: NA
v_call: TRBV2
d_call: NA
j_call: TRBJ1-2
cdr3_aa: CASTPRPHGYTF
cdr3_nt: TGTGCCAGCACGCCCAGGCCCCATGGCTACACCTTC

clone_size: NA
v_call: TRBV28
d_call: TRBD1
j_call: TRBJ1-5
cdr3_aa: CASRGRTGGNQPQHF
cdr3_nt: TGTGCCAGCAGGGGGAGAACAGGGGGAAATCAGCCCCAGCATTTT

clone_size: once
v_call: TRBV6-2/TRBV6-3
d_call: NA
j_call: TRBJ1-5
cdr3_aa: CASSPREGGNQPQHF
cdr3_nt: TGTGCCAGCAGCCCCAGGGAGGGTGGCAATCAGCCCCAGCATTTT

clone_size: NA
v_call: TRBV7-8
d_call: NA
j_call: TRBJ1-6
cdr3_aa: CASRIDSVSPLHF
cdr3_nt: TGTGCCAGCAGGATCGACAGTGTCTCACCCCTCCACTTT

clone_size: NA
v_call: TRBV27
d_call: TRBD1
j_call: TRBJ1-2
cdr3_aa: CASSLRSGQGIYGYTF
cdr3_nt: TGTGCCAGCAGTTTACGTTCCGGACAGGGGATCTATGGCTACACCTTC

clone_size: once
v_call: TRBV11-2
d_call: TRBD1
j_call: TRBJ1-1
cdr3_aa: CASSPEGQGRTEAFF
cdr3_nt: TGTGCCAGCAGCCCGGAGGGACAGGGGCGGACTGAAGCTTTCTTT

clone_size: NA
v_call: TRBV20-1
d_call: NA
j_call: TRBJ1-2
cdr3_aa: CSAIRGYGYTF
cdr3_nt: TGCAGTGCTATTAGGGGCTATGGCTACACCTTC

clone_size: NA
v_call: TRBV20-1
d_call: TRBD1
j_call: TRBJ1-2
cdr3_aa: CSASSGQLNNYGYTF
cdr3_nt: TGCAGTGCTAGTTCGGGACAGCTAAATAACTATGGCTACACCTTC

clone_size: NA
v_call: TRBV7-2
d_call: TRBD1
j_call: TRBJ1-4
cdr3_aa: CASSLDRGRGVFF
cdr3_nt: TGTGCCAGCAGCTTGGACAGGGGGCGAGGGGTGTTTTTT

clone_size: NA
v_call: TRBV2
d_call: TRBD1
j_call: TRBJ2-2
cdr3_aa: CATQGQLNTGELFF
cdr3_nt: TGTGCCACCCAGGGACAGCTAAACACCGGGGAGCTGTTTTTT

clone_size: NA
v_call: TRBV5-1
d_call: TRBD1
j_call: TRBJ1-6
cdr3_aa: CASSFGQGSDSPLHF
cdr3_nt: TGCGCCAGCAGCTTCGGACAGGGGTCTGATTCACCCCTCCACTTT

clone_size: NA
v_call: TRBV20-1
d_call: NA
j_call: TRBJ1-1
cdr3_aa: CSARNGQAAFF
cdr3_nt: TGCAGTGCTAGAAACGGACAAGCAGCTTTCTTT

clone_size: NA
v_call: TRBV9
d_call: TRBD1
j_call: TRBJ2-5
cdr3_aa: CASSGGQARETQYF
cdr3_nt: TGTGCCAGCAGCGGGGGACAGGCTCGGGAGACCCAGTACTTC

clone_size: NA
v_call: TRBV6-5
d_call: NA
j_call: TRBJ1-5
cdr3_aa: CASTRSPQPQHF
cdr3_nt: TGTGCCAGCACTCGGTCCCCTCAGCCCCAGCATTTT

clone_size: NA
v_call: TRBV5-3
d_call: TRBD1
j_call: TRBJ1-2
cdr3_aa: CARSTRTGYGYTF
cdr3_nt: TGTGCCAGAAGCACCCGGACAGGGTATGGCTACACCTTC

clone_size: NA
v_call: TRBV14
d_call: NA
j_call: TRBJ1-1
cdr3_aa: CASSQGNGYTEAFF
cdr3_nt: TGTGCCAGCAGCCAAGGGAACGGGTACACTGAAGCTTTCTTT

clone_size: once
v_call: TRBV19
d_call: NA
j_call: TRBJ1-3
cdr3_aa: CASRPTRGGRRGNTIYF
cdr3_nt: TGTGCCAGTAGACCCACGAGGGGGGGGCGTAGAGGAAACACCATATATTTT

clone_size: NA
v_call: TRBV12-3/TRBV12-4
d_call: NA
j_call: TRBJ1-2
cdr3_aa: CASSAEGFGYTF
cdr3_nt: TGTGCCAGCAGTGCAGAGGGATTTGGCTACACCTTC

clone_size: NA
v_call: TRBV18
d_call: NA
j_call: TRBJ1-3
cdr3_aa: CASSPPTSSGNTIYF
cdr3_nt: TGTGCCAGCTCACCACCGACAAGCTCTGGAAACACCATATATTTT

clone_size: NA
v_call: TRBV28
d_call: NA
j_call: TRBJ1-5
cdr3_aa: CASSLGRGNQPQHF
cdr3_nt: TGTGCCAGCAGTTTAGGCAGGGGCAATCAGCCCCAGCATTTT

clone_size: NA
v_call: TRBV5-1
d_call: NA
j_call: TRBJ1-4
cdr3_aa: CASSVGQFATNEKLFF
cdr3_nt: TGCGCCAGCAGCGTCGGACAGTTTGCAACTAATGAAAAACTGTTTTTT

clone_size: few
v_call: TRBV6-2/TRBV6-3
d_call: TRBD1
j_call: TRBJ1-5
cdr3_aa: CASTPGGGGQPQHF
cdr3_nt: TGTGCCAGCACCCCAGGGGGCGGCGGTCAGCCCCAGCATTTT

clone_size: NA
v_call: TRBV19
d_call: NA
j_call: TRBJ1-2
cdr3_aa: CASSIVQGVLHGYTF
cdr3_nt: TGTGCCAGTAGTATAGTACAGGGCGTTCTCCATGGCTACACCTTC

clone_size: NA
v_call: TRBV7-2
d_call: NA
j_call: TRBJ2-5
cdr3_aa: CASSLEARETQYF
cdr3_nt: TGTGCCAGCAGCTTAGAGGCGAGGGAGACCCAGTACTTC

clone_size: NA
v_call: TRBV27
d_call: NA
j_call: TRBJ2-5
cdr3_aa: CASSPRVSYEETQYF
cdr3_nt: TGTGCCAGCAGTCCCCGCGTGTCGTATGAGGAGACCCAGTACTTC

clone_size: NA
v_call: TRBV7-3
d_call: TRBD1
j_call: TRBJ1-2
cdr3_aa: CASSWDRGGGYTF
cdr3_nt: TGTGCCAGCAGCTGGGACAGGGGAGGAGGCTACACCTTC

clone_size: NA
v_call: TRBV6-5
d_call: TRBD1
j_call: TRBJ1-2
cdr3_aa: CASSSVAGTGDYGYTF
cdr3_nt: TGTGCCAGCAGTTCCGTCGCCGGGACAGGGGACTATGGCTACACCTTC

clone_size: NA
v_call: TRBV11-2
d_call: NA
j_call: TRBJ1-4
cdr3_aa: CASTKQQGVEKLFF
cdr3_nt: TGTGCCAGCACCAAACAACAGGGCGTGGAAAAACTGTTTTTT

clone_size: NA
v_call: TRBV2
d_call: TRBD1
j_call: TRBJ1-1
cdr3_aa: CASSKGQVNTEAFF
cdr3_nt: TGTGCCAGCAGTAAGGGACAGGTGAACACTGAAGCTTTCTTT

clone_size: NA
v_call: TRBV6-5
d_call: NA
j_call: TRBJ2-2
cdr3_aa: CASSYSTSGELFF
cdr3_nt: TGTGCCAGCAGTTACTCGACTAGCGGGGAGCTGTTTTTT

clone_size: few
v_call: TRBV18
d_call: NA
j_call: TRBJ1-1
cdr3_aa: CASSPPGGLVKTEAFF
cdr3_nt: TGTGCCAGCTCACCACCTGGTGGCCTGGTAAAGACTGAAGCTTTCTTT

clone_size: NA
v_call: TRBV2
d_call: TRBD1
j_call: TRBJ1-6
cdr3_aa: CASSPPTGVDSPLHF
cdr3_nt: TGTGCCAGCAGCCCCCCGACAGGGGTTGATTCACCCCTCCACTTT

clone_size: NA
v_call: TRBV6-1
d_call: TRBD1
j_call: TRBJ1-2
cdr3_aa: CASSEGQGASNYGYTF
cdr3_nt: TGTGCCAGCAGTGAGGGACAGGGGGCGTCAAACTATGGCTACACCTTC

clone_size: NA
v_call: TRBV20-1
d_call: TRBD2
j_call: TRBJ2-5
cdr3_aa: CSASTSGAQETQYF
cdr3_nt: TGCAGTGCTAGTACTAGCGGGGCACAAGAGACCCAGTACTTC

clone_size: NA
v_call: TRBV7-3
d_call: NA
j_call: TRBJ1-1
cdr3_aa: CASSTQRNTEAFF
cdr3_nt: TGTGCCAGCAGCACACAAAGGAACACTGAAGCTTTCTTT

clone_size: once
v_call: TRBV19
d_call: NA
j_call: TRBJ1-2
cdr3_aa: CASSIGAGTTYGYTF
cdr3_nt: TGTGCCAGTAGTATTGGGGCAGGCACGACCTATGGCTACACCTTC

clone_size: NA
v_call: TRBV18
d_call: NA
j_call: TRBJ1-2
cdr3_aa: CASSPPTANHYGYTF
cdr3_nt: TGTGCCAGCTCGCCACCGACAGCGAACCACTATGGCTACACCTTC

clone_size: NA
v_call: TRBV5-1
d_call: NA
j_call: TRBJ1-2
cdr3_aa: CASSSTNGVYGYTF
cdr3_nt: TGCGCCAGCAGCTCAACGAACGGGGTTTATGGCTACACCTTC

clone_size: NA
v_call: TRBV6-2/TRBV6-3
d_call: NA
j_call: TRBJ2-3
cdr3_aa: CASSYRARVGTDTQYF
cdr3_nt: TGTGCCAGCAGTTATCGGGCCAGGGTGGGAACAGATACGCAGTATTTT

clone_size: few
v_call: TRBV19
d_call: TRBD1
j_call: TRBJ1-4
cdr3_aa: CASSIDHGTATNEKLFF
cdr3_nt: TGTGCCAGTAGTATAGATCATGGGACAGCAACTAATGAAAAACTGTTTTTT

clone_size: NA
v_call: TRBV29-1
d_call: NA
j_call: TRBJ1-2
cdr3_aa: CSVVGQHGYTF
cdr3_nt: TGCAGCGTAGTCGGACAGCATGGCTACACCTTC

clone_size: NA
v_call: TRBV6-5
d_call: NA
j_call: TRBJ1-2
cdr3_aa: CASISPSGYTF
cdr3_nt: TGTGCCAGCATTTCCCCCAGTGGCTACACCTTC

clone_size: NA
v_call: TRBV6-5
d_call: NA
j_call: TRBJ1-5
cdr3_aa: CASSTRGNSNQPQHF
cdr3_nt: TGTGCCAGCAGTACCCGAGGGAATAGCAATCAGCCCCAGCATTTT

clone_size: NA
v_call: TRBV24-1
d_call: TRBD1
j_call: TRBJ1-1
cdr3_aa: CATSPTGKNTEAFF
cdr3_nt: TGTGCCACCAGCCCGACAGGGAAGAACACTGAAGCTTTCTTT

clone_size: once
v_call: TRBV10-3
d_call: NA
j_call: TRBJ1-5
cdr3_aa: CAISGAGNQPQHF
cdr3_nt: TGTGCCATCAGTGGGGCCGGCAATCAGCCCCAGCATTTT

clone_size: NA
v_call: TRBV7-2
d_call: TRBD2
j_call: TRBJ2-1
cdr3_aa: CASSLGTSSYNEQFF
cdr3_nt: TGTGCCAGCAGTCTCGGGACTAGCTCCTACAATGAGCAGTTCTTC

clone_size: many
v_call: TRBV7-9
d_call: TRBD1
j_call: TRBJ2-6
cdr3_aa: CASSLGGQGMRANVLTF
cdr3_nt: TGTGCCAGCAGCTTAGGGGGACAGGGTATGAGGGCCAACGTCCTGACTTTC

clone_size: NA
v_call: TRBV27
d_call: NA
j_call: TRBJ2-2
cdr3_aa: CASSAGVRGELFF
cdr3_nt: TGTGCCAGCAGTGCAGGGGTTCGCGGGGAGCTGTTTTTT